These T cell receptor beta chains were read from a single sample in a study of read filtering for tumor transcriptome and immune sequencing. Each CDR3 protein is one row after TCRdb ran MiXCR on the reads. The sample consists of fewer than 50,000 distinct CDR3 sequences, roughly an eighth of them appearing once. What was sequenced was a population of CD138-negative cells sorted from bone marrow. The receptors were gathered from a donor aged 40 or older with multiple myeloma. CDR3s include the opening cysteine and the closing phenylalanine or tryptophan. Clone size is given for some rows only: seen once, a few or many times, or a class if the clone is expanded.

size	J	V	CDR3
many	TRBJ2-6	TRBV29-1	CSVEFSGANVLTF
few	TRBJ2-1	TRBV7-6	CASSLLLNGCNERFF
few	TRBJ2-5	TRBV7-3	CASSLTEAETQYF
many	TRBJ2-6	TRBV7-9	CASSPKGTGTGGANVLTF
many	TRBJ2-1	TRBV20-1	CSASARTGGIGSSYNGQFF
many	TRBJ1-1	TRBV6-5	CASSRNTEAFF
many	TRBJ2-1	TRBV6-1	CASSGSGSSYNEQFF
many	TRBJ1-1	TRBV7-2	CASSLLRLRNTEAFF
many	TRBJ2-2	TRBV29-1	CSVGTSVNTGELFF
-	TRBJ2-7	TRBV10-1	CASRQKREIYYIGQGDWEQYF
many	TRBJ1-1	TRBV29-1	CSAGGGYTEAFF
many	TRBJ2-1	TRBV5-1	CASSLKTPWYNEQFF
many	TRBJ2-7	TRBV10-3	CAISESGSYEQYF
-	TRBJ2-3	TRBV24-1	CATSDPGLAGWADTQYF
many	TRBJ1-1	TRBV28	CASSLGTGTGGNTEAFF
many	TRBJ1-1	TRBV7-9	CASSLGRGGTEAFF
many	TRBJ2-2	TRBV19	CATRQGVWSGELFF
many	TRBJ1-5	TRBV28	CARGPKDNQPQHF
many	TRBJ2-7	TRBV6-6	CASSFIPDQSGLYEQYF
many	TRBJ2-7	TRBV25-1	CASSEFEGDEQYF
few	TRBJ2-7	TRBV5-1	CASSLQPDRINEQYF
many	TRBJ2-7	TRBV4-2	CASSQDMAGPYEQYF
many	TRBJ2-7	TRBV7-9	CASSSRTSFNYEQYF
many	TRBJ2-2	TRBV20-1	CSARDRAGAGNGELFF